The clone carrying this T cell receptor (beta chain) has just a few counts. No antigen is known for it. Using RNA template, CDR3s of TCR alpha and beta were amplified with iRepertoire arm-PCR. One entry per CDR3 protein results from TCRdb running MiXCR on the multiplex PCR reads. This sample has roughly 350,000 distinct CDR3 sequences; roughly two fifths occur once, and the top ten carry around 13%. The source of the sample is a study of glioma-infiltrating T cells. About the study: Glioma patients had dexamethasone for six or fewer days before surgery. Approximately 1 million peripheral T cells were targeted at roughly 4.5- to 11-fold coverage.

This CDR3 comprises 13 residues. With 3 bases removed from V and 10 bases from J, the gap between germline ends came to 18 bases. Germline values: CDR1 DFQATT, CDR2 SNEGSKA (reference sequence). General study findings and limits: A blood CDR3 motif signature was depleted in highly divergent patients. Tissue and blood shared very few CDR3 sequences.

The V call is TRBV20-1, the J call TRBJ1-1; D possibly corresponds to TRBD1 (5 bases). The clonotype comes from a human donor with low-grade glioma or glioblastoma, undergoing nonglioma brain surgery, or in good health (not recorded which). The specimen was glioma tissue, nonneoplastic brain tissue, or PBMCs (not recorded which). This CDR3 is CSASLSPFRGAFF. CDR3 in DNA: TGCAGTGCTAGTCTTTCACCTTTTAGGGGAGCTTTCTTT.